The rows below give T cell receptor beta chains drawn from one sample of a study of cytomegalovirus exposure and HLA in healthy donors. Some clones are missing from TCRdb's copy, which holds only in-frame ones; the method was immunoSEQ multiplex PCR. The data contain fewer than 150,000 clones, more than 70% of them seen just once; the ten biggest clones take up about 6.7%. Sequencing used PBMCs. The receptors originated from a woman in her thirties in good health and CMV-seropositive. CDR3s include the opening cysteine and the closing phenylalanine or tryptophan. Fields, in order: J gene, V gene, D gene, clone size, CDR3 DNA, CDR3 protein. The D gene is left open where the match is weak. Some rows mark clone size as missing; the rest say once, few, many or name a class of expanded clone.

J gene: TRBJ2-7; V gene: TRBV7-3; D gene: TRBD2; clone size: .; CDR3 DNA: TGTGCCAGCAGCTTAACGGGACTAGCGGGAGCCTACGAGCAGTACTTC; CDR3 protein: CASSLTGLAGAYEQYF
J gene: TRBJ2-7; V gene: TRBV10-1; D gene: TRBD2; clone size: .; CDR3 DNA: TGCGCCAGCAGTGAGGCAAGCGGGACTCCCTACGAGCAGTACTTC; CDR3 protein: CASSEASGTPYEQYF
J gene: TRBJ2-7; V gene: TRBV9; D gene: TRBD1; clone size: once; CDR3 DNA: TGTGCCAGCAGCGCCCGGACAGGGGCTTACGAGCAGTACTTC; CDR3 protein: CASSARTGAYEQYF
J gene: TRBJ1-2; V gene: TRBV2; D gene: TRBD1; clone size: .; CDR3 DNA: TGTGCCAGCAGTGGGGGACAGTCCTATGGCTACACCTTC; CDR3 protein: CASSGGQSYGYTF
J gene: TRBJ1-5; V gene: TRBV27; D gene: TRBD1; clone size: .; CDR3 DNA: TGTGCCAGCAGTCAAAGACAGGGACAGTGGCAACCCCAGCATTTT; CDR3 protein: CASSQRQGQWQPQHF
J gene: TRBJ2-2; V gene: TRBV9; D gene: .; clone size: .; CDR3 DNA: TGTGCCAGCAGCGGCCGGGACACCACCGGGGAGCTGTTTTTT; CDR3 protein: CASSGRDTTGELFF
J gene: TRBJ2-1; V gene: TRBV4-1; D gene: .; clone size: once; CDR3 DNA: TGCGCCAGCAGCCACCGAGAAATCGGGGGGCTAAGGTACAATGAGCAGTTCTTC; CDR3 protein: CASSHREIGGLRYNEQFF
J gene: TRBJ2-3; V gene: TRBV4-1; D gene: TRBD2; clone size: .; CDR3 DNA: TGCGCCAGCAGCCTCTACCCGGAACTAGCGGGATCAGATACGCAGTATTTT; CDR3 protein: CASSLYPELAGSDTQYF
J gene: TRBJ1-3; V gene: TRBV9; D gene: .; clone size: .; CDR3 DNA: TGTGCCAGCAGCTCACTTTACACCATATATTTT; CDR3 protein: CASSSLYTIYF
J gene: TRBJ2-3; V gene: TRBV5-1; D gene: .; clone size: .; CDR3 DNA: TGCGCCAGCGCCCCCGCGCCGGGACTCCGCACAGATACGCAGTATTTT; CDR3 protein: CASAPAPGLRTDTQYF
J gene: TRBJ1-4; V gene: TRBV6-1; D gene: .; clone size: .; CDR3 DNA: TGTGCCACCCGGGGGGGGGAACTGTTTTTT; CDR3 protein: CATRGGELFF
J gene: TRBJ2-7; V gene: TRBV7-3; D gene: .; clone size: .; CDR3 DNA: TGTGCCAGCAGCCTAACGACAGGTTCCTACGAGCAGTACTTC; CDR3 protein: CASSLTTGSYEQYF
J gene: TRBJ2-7; V gene: TRBV29-1; D gene: TRBD1; clone size: .; CDR3 DNA: TGCAGCGGGGGACAGGGGTCCTACGAGCAGTACTTC; CDR3 protein: CSGGQGSYEQYF
J gene: TRBJ2-3; V gene: TRBV5-6; D gene: TRBD2; clone size: .; CDR3 DNA: TGTGCCAGCAGCTCGGGAGGTGCAGATACGCAGTATTTT; CDR3 protein: CASSSGGADTQYF
J gene: TRBJ2-3; V gene: TRBV9; D gene: .; clone size: .; CDR3 DNA: TGTGCCAGCAGCGGAGGCAGGGCCTACACAGATACGCAGTATTTT; CDR3 protein: CASSGGRAYTDTQYF
J gene: TRBJ1-2; V gene: TRBV2; D gene: .; clone size: .; CDR3 DNA: TGTGCCAGCAGTGTTACAGGTGGCTACACCTTC; CDR3 protein: CASSVTGGYTF
J gene: TRBJ1-2; V gene: TRBV6-1; D gene: .; clone size: .; CDR3 DNA: TGTGCCAGCAAAATCGGGACAATTGGAGAGGGCTACACCTTC; CDR3 protein: CASKIGTIGEGYTF
J gene: TRBJ2-7; V gene: TRBV5-4; D gene: TRBD2; clone size: .; CDR3 DNA: TGTGCCAGCAGCTTGCAGGGAGCGGGGAACGAGCAGTACTTC; CDR3 protein: CASSLQGAGNEQYF
J gene: TRBJ2-6; V gene: TRBV7-6; D gene: .; clone size: .; CDR3 DNA: TGTGCCAGCAGCTTAGTACAGGGTGGTGGGGCCAACGTCCTGACTTTC; CDR3 protein: CASSLVQGGGANVLTF
J gene: TRBJ1-1; V gene: TRBV28; D gene: .; clone size: .; CDR3 DNA: TGTGCCAGCAGTTTGCCCGTGGGGGGGAACACTGAAGCTTTCTTT; CDR3 protein: CASSLPVGGNTEAFF
J gene: TRBJ2-7; V gene: TRBV27; D gene: TRBD2; clone size: .; CDR3 DNA: TGTGCCAGCAGCCTCCTCTTAGCGGGAGGGCCTAGCGAGCAGTACTTC; CDR3 protein: CASSLLLAGGPSEQYF
J gene: TRBJ1-4; V gene: TRBV19; D gene: TRBD1; clone size: .; CDR3 DNA: TGTGCCAGTAGTCGGAGGGGGCCGGTGTCGAATGAAAAACTGTTTTTT; CDR3 protein: CASSRRGPVSNEKLFF
J gene: TRBJ2-5; V gene: TRBV30; D gene: TRBD2; clone size: .; CDR3 DNA: TGTGCCTGGAGTGTATCCCTTCTACCGGGACTATGGGAGACCCAGTACTTC; CDR3 protein: CAWSVSLLPGLWETQYF
J gene: TRBJ2-2; V gene: TRBV9; D gene: TRBD2; clone size: .; CDR3 DNA: TGTGCCAGCAGCGTAGGGGGGGGAGACACCGGGGAGCTGTTTTTT; CDR3 protein: CASSVGGGDTGELFF
J gene: TRBJ2-7; V gene: TRBV6-1; D gene: .; clone size: .; CDR3 DNA: TGTGCCAGCAGTCCAACTTACAGGGAGGGGGAGCAGTACTTC; CDR3 protein: CASSPTYREGEQYF
J gene: TRBJ2-3; V gene: TRBV9; D gene: .; clone size: .; CDR3 DNA: TGTGCCAGCAGCGTAGCAGGGCCCACAGATACGCAGTATTTT; CDR3 protein: CASSVAGPTDTQYF
J gene: TRBJ1-2; V gene: TRBV5-5; D gene: TRBD1; clone size: once; CDR3 DNA: TGTGCCAGCAGCTTGGAAAACAGGGGGAACTATGGCTACACCTTC; CDR3 protein: CASSLENRGNYGYTF
J gene: TRBJ2-2; V gene: TRBV6-6; D gene: .; clone size: .; CDR3 DNA: TGTGCCAGCAGACACCCTGCGAACACCGGGGAGCTGTTTTTT; CDR3 protein: CASRHPANTGELFF
J gene: TRBJ2-7; V gene: TRBV9; D gene: .; clone size: .; CDR3 DNA: TGTGCCAGCAGCGTAGGCGGCAGGGACTCCTACGAGCAGTACTTC; CDR3 protein: CASSVGGRDSYEQYF
J gene: TRBJ1-2; V gene: TRBV28; D gene: .; clone size: .; CDR3 DNA: TGTGCCAGCAGTTCTCAGAACTATGGCTACACCTTC; CDR3 protein: CASSSQNYGYTF
J gene: TRBJ2-3; V gene: TRBV11-2; D gene: TRBD2; clone size: .; CDR3 DNA: TGTGCCAGCAGCCCTCAGGTAGCGGGGCTCACAGATACGCAGTATTTT; CDR3 protein: CASSPQVAGLTDTQYF
J gene: TRBJ2-3; V gene: TRBV10-1; D gene: .; clone size: few; CDR3 DNA: TGCGCCAGCAGTGAGCCGGGGAGTCCAGATACGCAGTATTTT; CDR3 protein: CASSEPGSPDTQYF
J gene: TRBJ1-4; V gene: TRBV5-1; D gene: TRBD1; clone size: .; CDR3 DNA: TGCGCCAGCAGCTCCGGCGGGACAGGAGGCGAAAAACTGTTTTTT; CDR3 protein: CASSSGGTGGEKLFF
J gene: TRBJ2-7; V gene: TRBV21-1; D gene: .; clone size: few; CDR3 DNA: TGTGCCAGCAGAGTAAAGCGGCATAGCTCCTACGAGCAGTACTTC; CDR3 protein: CASRVKRHSSYEQYF
J gene: TRBJ1-1; V gene: TRBV4-1; D gene: .; clone size: .; CDR3 DNA: TGCGCCAGCAGCCCCCTCCCCCCCGGACAGAAGAACACTGAAGCTTTCTTT; CDR3 protein: CASSPLPPGQKNTEAFF
J gene: TRBJ2-7; V gene: TRBV29-1; D gene: TRBD2; clone size: .; CDR3 DNA: TGCAGCGTCAAGGAGAGCGGGGGGGCCTCCACCTACGAGCAGTACTTC; CDR3 protein: CSVKESGGASTYEQYF
J gene: TRBJ2-2; V gene: TRBV2; D gene: .; clone size: .; CDR3 DNA: TGTGCCAGCATCGGGGACAAAAACACCGGGGAGCTGTTTTTT; CDR3 protein: CASIGDKNTGELFF
J gene: TRBJ1-2; V gene: TRBV19; D gene: TRBD1; clone size: .; CDR3 DNA: TGTGCCAGTAGTACCCTCTCGACAGGGGGCGTAGGTGGCTACACCTTC; CDR3 protein: CASSTLSTGGVGGYTF